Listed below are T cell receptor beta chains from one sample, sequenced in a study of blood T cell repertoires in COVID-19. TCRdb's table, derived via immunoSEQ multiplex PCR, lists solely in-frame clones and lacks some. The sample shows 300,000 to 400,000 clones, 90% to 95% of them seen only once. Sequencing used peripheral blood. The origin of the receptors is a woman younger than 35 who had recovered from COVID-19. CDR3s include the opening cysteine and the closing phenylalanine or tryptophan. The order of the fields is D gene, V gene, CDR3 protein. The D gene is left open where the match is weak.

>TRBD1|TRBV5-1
CASSSGTGAGNTIYF
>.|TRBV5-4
CASSLPGGGTEAFF
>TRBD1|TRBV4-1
CASSPGTGAGGANVLTF
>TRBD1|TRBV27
CASSSPWTGGRNTEAFF
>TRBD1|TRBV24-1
CATSDTGTGNTGELFF
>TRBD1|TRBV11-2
CASSLERQGNSPLHF
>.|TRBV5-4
CASRTRLDVDEQFF
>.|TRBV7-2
CASSLPGTGGSYNEQFF
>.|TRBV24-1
CATSDLHSGEQFF
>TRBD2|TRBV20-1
CSASSPSGGYNEQFF
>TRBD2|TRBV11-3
CASSMGLAGEGTDTQYF
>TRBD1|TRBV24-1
CATSDPGTGGFQPQHF
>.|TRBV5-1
CASSLILANTGELFF
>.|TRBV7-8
CASSLGFQGGFQPQHF
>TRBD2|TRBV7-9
CASSLGTSGSLYNEQFF
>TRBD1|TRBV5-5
CASSSETGLGQPQHF
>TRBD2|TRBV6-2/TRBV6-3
CASSSGTSGTDTQYF
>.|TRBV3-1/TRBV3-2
CASSQVPRGNTIYF
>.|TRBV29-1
CSVVGLVGHTNTEAFF
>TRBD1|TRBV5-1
CASSAVHTGQGYTGELFF